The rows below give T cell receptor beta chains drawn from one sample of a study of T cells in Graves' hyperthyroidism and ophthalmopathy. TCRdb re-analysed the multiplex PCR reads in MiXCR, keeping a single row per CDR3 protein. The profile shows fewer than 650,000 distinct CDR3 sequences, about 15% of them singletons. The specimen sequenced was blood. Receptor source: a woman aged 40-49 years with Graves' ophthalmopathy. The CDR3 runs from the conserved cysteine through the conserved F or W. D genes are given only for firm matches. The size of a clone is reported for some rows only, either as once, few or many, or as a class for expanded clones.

cdr3_aa: CASTQPSGVSYEQYF; cdr3_nt: TGTGCCAGCACCCAACCTTCCGGGGTCTCCTACGAGCAGTACTTC; clone_size: -; cdr3_length: 15; d_call: -; j_call: TRBJ2-7; v_call: TRBV28
cdr3_aa: CASSKYPLGSSYEQYF; cdr3_nt: TGCGCCAGCAGCAAGTACCCGTTGGGGAGCTCCTACGAGCAGTACTTC; clone_size: -; cdr3_length: 16; d_call: -; j_call: TRBJ2-7; v_call: TRBV5-1
cdr3_aa: CASSLKTAGGRTYEQYF; cdr3_nt: TGTGCCAGCAGCCTAAAGACGGCGGGAGGAAGGACCTACGAGCAGTACTTC; clone_size: few; cdr3_length: 17; d_call: TRBD2; j_call: TRBJ2-7; v_call: TRBV7-8
cdr3_aa: CASTRLAQPFYNEQFF; cdr3_nt: TGTGCCAGCACTAGACTAGCGCAACCCTTTTACAATGAGCAGTTCTTC; clone_size: -; cdr3_length: 16; d_call: TRBD2; j_call: TRBJ2-1; v_call: TRBV6-4
cdr3_aa: CASSTGTTSGQYF; cdr3_nt: TGTGCCAGCAGCACCGGGACGACCTCGGGGCAGTACTTC; clone_size: -; cdr3_length: 13; d_call: -; j_call: TRBJ2-7; v_call: TRBV6-1
cdr3_aa: CASSDFGQGSSYEQYF; cdr3_nt: TGTGCCAGCAGTGATTTCGGACAGGGGAGCTCCTACGAGCAGTACTTC; clone_size: many; cdr3_length: 16; d_call: TRBD1; j_call: TRBJ2-7; v_call: TRBV6-1
cdr3_aa: CATSRPAGGPYEQYF; cdr3_nt: TGTGCCACCAGCAGACCAGCGGGAGGGCCCTACGAGCAGTACTTC; clone_size: -; cdr3_length: 15; d_call: TRBD2; j_call: TRBJ2-7; v_call: TRBV15
cdr3_aa: CASSAMDQLGYEQYF; cdr3_nt: TGTGCCAGCAGTGCTATGGACCAACTAGGCTACGAGCAGTACTTC; clone_size: -; cdr3_length: 15; d_call: -; j_call: TRBJ2-7; v_call: TRBV25-1
cdr3_aa: CASSQSILGSYEQYF; cdr3_nt: TGCGCCAGCAGCCAGTCGATCCTAGGGTCCTACGAGCAGTACTTC; clone_size: many; cdr3_length: 15; d_call: -; j_call: TRBJ2-7; v_call: TRBV4-3
cdr3_aa: CASSLLPSEQYF; cdr3_nt: TGCGCCAGCAGTTTGCTCCCCTCCGAGCAGTACTTC; clone_size: few; cdr3_length: 12; d_call: -; j_call: TRBJ2-7; v_call: TRBV5-1
cdr3_aa: CASRDSAAEAFF; cdr3_nt: TGTGCCAGCAGAGACAGTGCGGCTGAAGCTTTCTTT; clone_size: many; cdr3_length: 12; d_call: -; j_call: TRBJ1-1; v_call: TRBV2
cdr3_aa: CASSFVGQTGEQYF; cdr3_nt: TGTGCCAGCAGTTTCGTAGGACAGACGGGCGAGCAGTACTTC; clone_size: many; cdr3_length: 14; d_call: -; j_call: TRBJ2-7; v_call: TRBV6-2/TRBV6-3
cdr3_aa: CASSQGVKAFF; cdr3_nt: TGTGCCAGCAGTCAGGGAGTAAAAGCTTTCTTT; clone_size: -; cdr3_length: 11; d_call: -; j_call: TRBJ1-1; v_call: TRBV6-2/TRBV6-3
cdr3_aa: CSARVTSGANTGELFF; cdr3_nt: TGCAGTGCTAGAGTAACTAGCGGAGCGAACACCGGGGAGCTGTTTTTT; clone_size: -; cdr3_length: 16; d_call: TRBD2; j_call: TRBJ2-2; v_call: TRBV20-1
cdr3_aa: CSAPGYQETQYF; cdr3_nt: TGCAGCGCCCCAGGGTACCAAGAGACCCAGTACTTC; clone_size: many; cdr3_length: 12; d_call: -; j_call: TRBJ2-5; v_call: TRBV29-1